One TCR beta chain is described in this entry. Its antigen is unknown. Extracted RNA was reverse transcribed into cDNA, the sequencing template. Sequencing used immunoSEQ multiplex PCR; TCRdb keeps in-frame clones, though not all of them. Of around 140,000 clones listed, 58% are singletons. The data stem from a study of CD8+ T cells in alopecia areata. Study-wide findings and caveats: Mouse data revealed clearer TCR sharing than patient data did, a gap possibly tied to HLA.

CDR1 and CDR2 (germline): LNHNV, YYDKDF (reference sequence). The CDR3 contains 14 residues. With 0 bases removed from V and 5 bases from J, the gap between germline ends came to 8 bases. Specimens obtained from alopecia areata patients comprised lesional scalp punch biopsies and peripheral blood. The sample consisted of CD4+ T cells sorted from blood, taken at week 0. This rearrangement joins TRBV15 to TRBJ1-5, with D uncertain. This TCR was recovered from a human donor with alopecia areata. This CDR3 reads CATSRDLIDQPQHF. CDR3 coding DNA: TGTGCCACCAGCAGAGACCTTATTGATCAGCCCCAGCATTTT. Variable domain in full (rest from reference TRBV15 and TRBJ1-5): DAMVIQNPRYQVTQFGKPVTLSCSQTLNHNVMYWYQQKSSQAPKLLFHYYDKDFNNEADTPDNFQSRRPNTSFCFLDIRSPGLGDTAMYLCATSRDLIDQPQHFGDGTRLSIL.